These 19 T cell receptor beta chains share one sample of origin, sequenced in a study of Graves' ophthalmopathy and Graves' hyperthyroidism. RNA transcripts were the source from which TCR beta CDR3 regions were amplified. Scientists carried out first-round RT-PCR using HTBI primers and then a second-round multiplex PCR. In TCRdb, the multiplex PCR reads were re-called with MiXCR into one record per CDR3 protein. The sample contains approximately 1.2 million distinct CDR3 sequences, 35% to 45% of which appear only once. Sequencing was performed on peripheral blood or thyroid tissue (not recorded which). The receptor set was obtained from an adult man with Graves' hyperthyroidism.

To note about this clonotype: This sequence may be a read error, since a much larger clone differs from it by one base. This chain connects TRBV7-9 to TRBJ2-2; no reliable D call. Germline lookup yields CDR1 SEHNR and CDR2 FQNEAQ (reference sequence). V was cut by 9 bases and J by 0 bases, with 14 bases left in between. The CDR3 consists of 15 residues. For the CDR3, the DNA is TGTGCCAGTGCTGTGGGGTACGCGAACACCGGGGAGCTGTTTTTT. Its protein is CASAVGYANTGELFF.

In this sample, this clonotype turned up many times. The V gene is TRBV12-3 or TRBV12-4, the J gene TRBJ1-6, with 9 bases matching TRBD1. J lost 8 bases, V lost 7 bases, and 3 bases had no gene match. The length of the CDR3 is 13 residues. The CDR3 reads CASNRDRDSPLHF. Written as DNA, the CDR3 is TGTGCCAGCAATCGGGACAGGGATTCACCCCTCCACTTT.

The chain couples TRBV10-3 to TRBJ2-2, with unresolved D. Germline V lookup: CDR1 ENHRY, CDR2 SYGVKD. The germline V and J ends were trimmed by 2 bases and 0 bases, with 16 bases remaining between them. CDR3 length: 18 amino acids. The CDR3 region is CAISEEVSAATNTGELFF. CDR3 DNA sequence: TGTGCCATCAGTGAGGAGGTTTCGGCAGCAACGAACACCGGGGAGCTGTTTTTT.

The CDR3 loop is CASSRPLHTGANVLTF. In DNA, the CDR3 is TGTGCCAGCAGCAGACCGTTACACACTGGGGCCAACGTCCTGACTTTC. J is TRBJ2-6 and V is TRBV25-1, with D unclear. This CDR3 has 16 amino acids. Germline values: CDR1 MGHDK, CDR2 SYGVNS. V was cut by 6 bases and J by 2 bases, with 14 bases left in between.

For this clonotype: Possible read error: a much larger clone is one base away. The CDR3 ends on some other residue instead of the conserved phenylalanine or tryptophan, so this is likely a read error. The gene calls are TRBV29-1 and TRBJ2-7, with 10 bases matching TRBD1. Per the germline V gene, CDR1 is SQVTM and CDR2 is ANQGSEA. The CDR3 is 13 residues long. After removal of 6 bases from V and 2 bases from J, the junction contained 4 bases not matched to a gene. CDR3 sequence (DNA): TGCAGCGTCCGGGACAGGGGTCCCTACGAGCAGTACCTC. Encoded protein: CSVRDRGPYEQYL.

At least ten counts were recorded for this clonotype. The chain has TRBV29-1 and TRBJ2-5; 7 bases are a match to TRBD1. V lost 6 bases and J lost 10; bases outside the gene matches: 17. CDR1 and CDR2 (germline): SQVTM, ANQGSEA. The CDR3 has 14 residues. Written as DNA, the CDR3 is TGCAGCGTAAGGGTGACAGGGTCCCGAGTGAGCCAGTACTTC. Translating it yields CSVRVTGSRVSQYF.

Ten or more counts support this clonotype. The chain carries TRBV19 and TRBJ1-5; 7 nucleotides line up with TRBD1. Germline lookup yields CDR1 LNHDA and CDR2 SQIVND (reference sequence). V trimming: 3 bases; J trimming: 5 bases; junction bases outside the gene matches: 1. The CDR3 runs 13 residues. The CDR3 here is CASSMQGDQPQHF. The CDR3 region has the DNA TGTGCCAGTAGTATGCAGGGGGATCAGCCCCAGCATTTT. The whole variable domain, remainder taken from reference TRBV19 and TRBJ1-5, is DGGITQSPKYLFRKEGQNVTLSCEQNLNHDAMYWYRQDPGQGLRLIYYSQIVNDFQKGDIAEGYSVSREKKESFPLTVTSAQKNPTAFYLCASSMQGDQPQHFGDGTRLSIL.

CDR3 nucleotides: TGTGCCATCAGTGAGTCGTTTAGCGGGACAGGCACCTACGAGCAGTACTTC. Residues: CAISESFSGTGTYEQYF. The rearrangement links TRBV10-3 to TRBJ2-7, with D perhaps matching TRBD1 or TRBD2 (8 bases each). The CDR3 runs 17 residues. Germline CDR1 reads ENHRY; CDR2 reads SYGVKD. V was shortened by 0 bases and J by 2 bases, with 17 bases between the two germline ends.

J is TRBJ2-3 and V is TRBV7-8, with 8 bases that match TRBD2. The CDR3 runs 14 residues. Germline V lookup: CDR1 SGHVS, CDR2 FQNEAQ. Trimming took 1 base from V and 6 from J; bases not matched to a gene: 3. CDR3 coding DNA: TGTGCCAGCAGCTTAGAAGCGGGAGTGGATACGCAGTATTTT. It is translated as CASSLEAGVDTQYF. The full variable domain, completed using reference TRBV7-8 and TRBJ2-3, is GAGVSQSPRYKVAKRGQDVALRCDPISGHVSLFWYQQALGQGPEFLTYFQNEAQLDKSGLPSDRFFAERPEGSVSTLKIQRTQQEDSAVYLCASSLEAGVDTQYFGPGTRLTVL.

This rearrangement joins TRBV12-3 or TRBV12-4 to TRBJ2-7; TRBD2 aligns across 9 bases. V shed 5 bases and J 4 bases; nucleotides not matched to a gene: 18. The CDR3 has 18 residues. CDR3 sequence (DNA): TGTGCCAGCAGTCTACGGGGGCTGGGAGCGGGAGGACTATACGAGCAGTACTTC. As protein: CASSLRGLGAGGLYEQYF.

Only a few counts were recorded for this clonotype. The CDR3 region is CASGEGFGNTEAFF. CDR3 sequence (DNA): TGTGCTAGTGGGGAGGGGTTTGGGAACACTGAAGCTTTCTTT. The chain employs TRBV12-5 and TRBJ1-1; weak D call: TRBD1 (5 bases). The germline V and J ends were trimmed by 6 bases and 1 base, with 12 bases remaining between them. Germline lookup yields CDR1 LGHNT and CDR2 FRNRAP. The length of the CDR3 is 14 residues.

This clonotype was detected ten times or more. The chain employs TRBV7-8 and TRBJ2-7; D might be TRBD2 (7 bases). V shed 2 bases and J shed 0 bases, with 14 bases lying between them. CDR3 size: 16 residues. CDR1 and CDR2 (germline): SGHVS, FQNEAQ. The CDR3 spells CASSLIGRGSSYEQYF. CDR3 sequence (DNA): TGTGCCAGCAGCTTAATTGGGAGGGGGAGCTCCTACGAGCAGTACTTC.

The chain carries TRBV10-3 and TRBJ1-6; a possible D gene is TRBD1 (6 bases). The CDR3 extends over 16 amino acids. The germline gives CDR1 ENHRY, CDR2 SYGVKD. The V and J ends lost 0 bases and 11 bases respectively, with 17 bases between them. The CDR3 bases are TGTGCCATCAGTGAGTCGATAGGACAGCCTACACCACCCCTCCACTTT. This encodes CAISESIGQPTPPLHF.

The CDR3 spells CASSLAGLAVQETQYF. In nucleotides, the CDR3 is TGTGCCAGCAGCTTGGCGGGACTAGCGGTCCAAGAGACCCAGTACTTC. The rearrangement uses TRBV11-2 and TRBJ2-5; 11 nucleotides line up with TRBD2. Trimming took 3 bases from V and 1 from J; bases not matched to a gene: 4. The CDR3 consists of 16 residues. Looked up from germline, CDR1 is SGHAT and CDR2 is FQNNGV.

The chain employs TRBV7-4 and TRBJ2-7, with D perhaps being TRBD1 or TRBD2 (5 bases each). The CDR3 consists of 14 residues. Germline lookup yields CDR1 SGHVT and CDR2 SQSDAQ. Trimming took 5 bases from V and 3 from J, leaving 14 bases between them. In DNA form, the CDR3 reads TGTGCCAGCAGCCACCGGGACGCAATCTACGAGCAGTACTTC. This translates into CASSHRDAIYEQYF.

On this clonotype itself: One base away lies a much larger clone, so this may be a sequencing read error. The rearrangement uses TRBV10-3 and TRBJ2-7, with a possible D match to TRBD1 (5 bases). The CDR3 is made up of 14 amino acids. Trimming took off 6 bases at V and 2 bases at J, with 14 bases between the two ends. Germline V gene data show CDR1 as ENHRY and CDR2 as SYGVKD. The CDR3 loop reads CAISRAQRTYEQYF. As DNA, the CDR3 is TGTGCCATCAGCAGGGCACAGCGAACCTACGAGCAGTACTTC.

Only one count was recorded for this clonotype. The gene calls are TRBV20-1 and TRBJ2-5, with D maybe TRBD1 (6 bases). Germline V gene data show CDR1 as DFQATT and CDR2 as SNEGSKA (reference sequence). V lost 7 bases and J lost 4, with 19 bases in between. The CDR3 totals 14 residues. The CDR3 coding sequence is TGCAGTGGAGGGGGTTGGACTCAGCGAGAGACCCAGTACTTC. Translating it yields CSGGGWTQRETQYF.

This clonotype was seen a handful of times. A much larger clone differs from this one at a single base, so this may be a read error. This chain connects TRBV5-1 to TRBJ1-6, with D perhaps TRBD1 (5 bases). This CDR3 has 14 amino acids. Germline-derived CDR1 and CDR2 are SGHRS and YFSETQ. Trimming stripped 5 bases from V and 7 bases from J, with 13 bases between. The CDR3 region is CASSHGRVNSPLHF. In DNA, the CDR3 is TGCGCCAGCAGTCACGGCAGGGTAAATTCACCCCTCCACTTT.

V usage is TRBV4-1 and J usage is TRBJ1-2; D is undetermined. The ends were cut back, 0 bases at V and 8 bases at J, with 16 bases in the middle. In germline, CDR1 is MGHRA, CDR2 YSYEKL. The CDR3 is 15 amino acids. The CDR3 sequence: CASSQEKGRGWGYTF. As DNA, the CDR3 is TGCGCCAGCAGCCAAGAGAAAGGACGTGGTTGGGGCTACACCTTC.